This T cell receptor beta chain was identified in a study of CD8 T cells in Susac syndrome. The CDR3 contains 16 residues. Trimming stripped 6 bases from V and 2 bases from J, with 17 bases between. With random hexamers, reverse transcription was performed on about 0.45 to 1 ug of RNA. TCRdb called the immunoSEQ multiplex PCR reads again in MiXCR, with one record for every CDR3 protein. This sample yields 150,000 to 200,000 distinct CDR3 sequences, of which around 95% are seen a single time; about 0.14% belongs to the top ten. The chain links TRBV23-1 to TRBJ1-5; D is unresolved. TRBV23-1 is sorted into the ORF group, with uncertain function. What was sequenced was CD4+ T cells from PBMCs. This sequence originates from a human donor in good health. The CDR3: CASSRVRFRGNQPQHF. CDR3 bases: TGCGCCAGCAGCCGCGTTCGGTTCCGGGGCAATCAGCCCCAGCATTTT.